A single sample is the source of the 4 T cell receptor beta chains below, sequenced in a study of CD8 T cells in ankylosing spondylitis. Using its own MiXCR run on the 5' RACE reads, TCRdb lists one record per CDR3 protein. Found here are some 350,000 distinct CDR3 sequences, roughly 14% of them singletons; the top ten hold 0.95% to 1.4%. Material: blood, either unsorted or a sorted T cell fraction (not recorded which). These receptors all stem from a male donor with ankylosing spondylitis or in good health (not recorded which).

This rearrangement joins TRBV6-1 to TRBJ2-1; the match to TRBD2 covers 10 bases. This CDR3 is 14 amino acids long. The germline V gene encodes CDR1 MNHNS and CDR2 SASEGT. V gave up 4 bases and J gave up 13 bases; unmatched junction bases: 10. The CDR3 loop reads CASSATWTSGNQFF. In nucleotides, the CDR3 is TGTGCCAGCAGTGCCACTTGGACTAGCGGAAACCAGTTCTTC.

This clonotype was observed a handful of times. The V gene is TRBV12-3 or TRBV12-4, the J gene TRBJ2-5; TRBD1 aligns across 7 bases. The CDR3 is made up of 16 amino acids. V was pared by 1 base and J by 4 bases, with 9 bases of the junction left unmatched. The CDR3 reads CASSLGPPTGVETQYF. Written as DNA, the CDR3 is TGTGCCAGCAGTTTAGGCCCACCCACAGGGGTAGAGACCCAGTACTTC.

The gene calls are TRBV10-3 and TRBJ2-3, with 9 bases fitting TRBD2. The V gene's germline CDR1 is ENHRY and CDR2 SYGVKD. CDR3 size: 15 residues. J lost 2 bases, V lost 5 bases, and 5 bases had no gene match. The CDR3 DNA follows: TGTGCCATCAGTTTAAGCGGGGGGACCACAGATACGCAGTATTTT. Protein sequence: CAISLSGGTTDTQYF.

V gene TRBV24-1 combines with J gene TRBJ2-7, with 11 bases lining up with TRBD2. Germline values: CDR1 KGHDR, CDR2 SFDVKD. The CDR3 is made up of 13 amino acids. V was pared by 12 bases and J by 4 bases, with 7 bases of the junction left unmatched. This CDR3 reads CAVLLAGVYEQYF. The CDR3 nucleotides read TGTGCCGTGCTACTAGCGGGGGTTTACGAGCAGTACTTC.